Listed below are T cell receptor beta chains from one sample, sequenced in a study of blood T cell repertoires in COVID-19. Here immunoSEQ multiplex PCR was the method, and the copy in TCRdb shows in-frame clones only, minus some. The sample includes under 100,000 clones, approximately 91% seen only once; the top ten take 3% to 4%. What was sequenced was peripheral blood. These receptors were obtained from a woman in her 70s with acute or convalescent COVID-19. The CDR3 runs from the conserved cysteine through the conserved F or W. A D gene is named only where the DNA matches it firmly. Part of the rows lack a size; the others show once, few, many or a class for expanded clones.

>TRBV27|TRBJ1-6|-|-
CASSFNDSPLHF
TGTGCCAGCAGTTTTAATGATTCACCCCTCCACTTT
>TRBV7-8|TRBJ1-1|-|-
CASSLVQATTEAFF
TGTGCCAGCAGCTTAGTCCAGGCGACCACTGAAGCTTTCTTT
>TRBV28|TRBJ2-7|TRBD1|-
CASSFKPGQDFSYEQYF
TGTGCCAGCAGTTTCAAACCGGGACAGGATTTCTCCTACGAGCAGTACTTC
>TRBV7-9|TRBJ1-3|TRBD1|-
CASSLVTGAGNTIYF
TGTGCCAGCAGCCTGGTAACAGGGGCTGGAAACACCATATATTTT
>TRBV24-1|TRBJ2-3|TRBD2|-
CATSGLPGLAGDDTQYF
TGTGCCACCAGTGGACTACCGGGACTAGCGGGAGATGATACGCAGTATTTT
>TRBV6-6|TRBJ2-1|TRBD1|-
CASSLTTGRNEQFF
TGTGCCAGCAGTTTAACGACAGGGCGCAATGAGCAGTTCTTC
>TRBV5-1|TRBJ1-1|-|-
CASSTRSGDNTEAFF
TGCGCCAGCAGCACCCGTTCAGGGGACAACACTGAAGCTTTCTTT
>TRBV5-1|TRBJ1-6|-|-
CASSLGQSNGNSPLHF
TGCGCCAGCAGCTTGGGACAGTCCAACGGGAATTCACCCCTCCACTTT
>TRBV5-3|TRBJ2-3|-|-
CASPLLTDTQYF
TGTGCCAGTCCACTCCTCACAGATACGCAGTATTTT
>TRBV3-1/TRBV3-2|TRBJ2-1|TRBD2|-
CASSQSSGKYNEQFF
TGTGCCAGCAGCCAATCCAGCGGGAAATACAATGAGCAGTTCTTC
>TRBV11-3|TRBJ2-2|-|once
CASSLGGGATGELFF
TGTGCCAGCAGCTTGGGCGGGGGCGCGACCGGGGAGCTGTTTTTT
>TRBV5-4|TRBJ2-1|TRBD2|once
CASSSGLAGGGDNEQFF
TGTGCCAGCAGCTCTGGACTAGCGGGAGGGGGGGACAATGAGCAGTTCTTC
>TRBV19|TRBJ1-4|-|-
CASSMQQVLGKLFF
TGTGCCAGTAGTATGCAACAGGTATTGGGGAAACTGTTTTTT
>TRBV27|TRBJ2-2|TRBD1|-
CASSLNRGTGELFF
TGTGCCAGCAGTTTAAACAGGGGGACCGGGGAGCTGTTTTTT
>TRBV10-3|TRBJ2-5|TRBD2|-
CAIMGERGGETQYF
TGTGCCATCATGGGGGAGAGGGGAGGGGAGACCCAGTACTTC
>TRBV10-3|TRBJ1-6|TRBD1|-
CAINSDRGISYNSPLHF
TGTGCCATCAACTCGGACAGGGGGATTTCCTATAATTCACCCCTCCACTTT
>TRBV7-2|TRBJ1-5|-|-
CASRSRTGNNQPQHF
TGTGCCAGCAGATCTAGAACGGGAAACAATCAGCCCCAGCATTTT
>TRBV2|TRBJ1-6|-|-
CASSEDSGSLHF
TGTGCCAGCAGTGAGGACAGTGGTTCCCTCCACTTT
>TRBV2|TRBJ2-2|-|-
CASSEGRRTGELFF
TGTGCCAGCAGTGAGGGGAGAAGGACCGGGGAGCTGTTTTTT
>TRBV19|TRBJ1-5|-|-
CASSIRGNQPQHF
TGTGCCAGTAGTATAAGAGGGAATCAGCCCCAGCATTTT
>TRBV4-2|TRBJ1-3|-|-
CASSQVLRSSGNTIYF
TGTGCCAGCAGCCAAGTCCTGCGGTCCTCTGGAAACACCATATATTTT
>TRBV7-8|TRBJ2-3|TRBD2|once
CASSPSSGLARNTDTQYF
TGTGCCAGCAGCCCTAGCTCCGGACTAGCGAGAAACACAGATACGCAGTATTTT
>TRBV6-2/TRBV6-3|TRBJ2-5|TRBD2|-
CASSSASAGGRETQYF
TGTGCCAGCAGTTCCGCGTCGGCGGGGGGACGAGAGACCCAGTACTTC
>TRBV21-1|TRBJ1-6|-|-
CASTGRPGSDSPLHF
TGTGCCAGCACCGGACGGCCGGGGTCGGATTCACCCCTCCACTTT
>TRBV6-5|TRBJ2-3|-|-
CASSGRDTQYF
TGTGCCAGCAGCGGGAGAGATACGCAGTATTTT
>TRBV28|TRBJ2-7|-|once
CASSLPPSEQYF
TGTGCCAGCAGTTTACCCCCGAGCGAGCAGTACTTC
>TRBV11-2|TRBJ2-7|TRBD2|-
CASSLVLNGRGEKGYEQYF
TGTGCCAGCAGCTTAGTATTGAATGGGAGGGGAGAAAAGGGATACGAGCAGTACTTC
>TRBV4-2|TRBJ2-1|TRBD2|-
CASSQRTSGIYNEQFF
TGTGCCAGCAGCCAGAGGACTAGCGGGATATACAATGAGCAGTTCTTC
>TRBV18|TRBJ1-1|-|-
CASSPGVPNTEAFF
TGTGCCAGCTCACCGGGCGTCCCGAACACTGAAGCTTTCTTT
>TRBV27|TRBJ1-6|TRBD1|-
CASSAVQGSSYNSPLHF
TGTGCCAGCAGTGCTGTACAGGGGAGCTCCTATAATTCACCCCTCCACTTT
>TRBV6-5|TRBJ1-5|TRBD1|-
CASTFDRGHQPQHF
TGTGCCAGCACCTTCGACAGGGGACATCAGCCCCAGCATTTT